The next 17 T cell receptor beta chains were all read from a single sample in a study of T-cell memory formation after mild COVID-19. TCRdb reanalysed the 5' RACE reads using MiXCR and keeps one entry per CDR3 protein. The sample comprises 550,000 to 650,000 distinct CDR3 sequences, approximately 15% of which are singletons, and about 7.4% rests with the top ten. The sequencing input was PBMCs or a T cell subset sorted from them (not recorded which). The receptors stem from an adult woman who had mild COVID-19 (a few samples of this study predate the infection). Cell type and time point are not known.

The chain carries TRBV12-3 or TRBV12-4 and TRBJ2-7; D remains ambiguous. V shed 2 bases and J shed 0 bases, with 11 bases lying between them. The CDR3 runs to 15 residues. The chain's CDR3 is CASSLRAQSSYEQYF. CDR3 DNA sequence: TGTGCCAGCAGTTTAAGGGCGCAAAGCTCCTACGAGCAGTACTTC.

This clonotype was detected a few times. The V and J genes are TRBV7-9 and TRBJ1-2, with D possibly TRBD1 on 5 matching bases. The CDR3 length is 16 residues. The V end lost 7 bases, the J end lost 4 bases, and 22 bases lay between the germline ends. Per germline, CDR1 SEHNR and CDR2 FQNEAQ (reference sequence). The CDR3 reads CASNTVSDILVYGYTF. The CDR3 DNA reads TGTGCCAGCAATACCGTCTCGGACATCCTCGTCTATGGCTACACCTTC.

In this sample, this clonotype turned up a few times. The CDR3 DNA reads as TGTGCCAGTTGTGTTTCGACAGATAAAGCTTTCTTT. As protein: CASCVSTDKAFF. The rearrangement links TRBV28 to TRBJ1-1; D may be TRBD1 (5 bases). The CDR3 covers 12 residues. Trimming took off 9 bases at V and 9 bases at J, with 17 bases between the two ends. Germline CDR1 MDHEN, CDR2 SYDVKM. Drawing the rest from reference TRBV28 and TRBJ1-1, the complete variable domain is DVKVTQSSRYLVKRTGEKVFLECVQDMDHENMFWYRQDPGLGLRLIYFSYDVKMKEKGDIPEGYSVSREKKERFSLILESASTNQTSMYLCASCVSTDKAFFGQGTRLTVV.

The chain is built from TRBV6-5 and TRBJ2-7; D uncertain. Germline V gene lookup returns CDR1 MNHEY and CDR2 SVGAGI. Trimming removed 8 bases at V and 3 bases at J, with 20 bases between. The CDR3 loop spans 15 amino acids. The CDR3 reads CASSPGVVGIYEQYF. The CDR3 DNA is TGTGCCAGCTCCCCCGGAGTGGTTGGAATCTACGAGCAGTACTTC.

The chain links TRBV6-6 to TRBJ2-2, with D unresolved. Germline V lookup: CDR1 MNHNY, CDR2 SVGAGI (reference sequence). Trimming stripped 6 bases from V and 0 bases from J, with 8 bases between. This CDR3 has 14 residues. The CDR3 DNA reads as TGTGCCAGCAGAACCCCGGCGAACACCGGGGAGCTGTTTTTT. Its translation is CASRTPANTGELFF.

CDR3: CASSLLQGAFDTIYF. CDR3 sequence (DNA): TGTGCCAGCAGCTTATTACAGGGGGCTTTCGACACCATATATTTT. The chain couples TRBV7-9 to TRBJ1-3, with TRBD1 matching 9 bases. Germline values: CDR1 SEHNR, CDR2 FQNEAQ (reference sequence). With V trimmed by 2 bases and J by 8 bases, 7 bases remained unmatched. The CDR3 is 15 residues long.

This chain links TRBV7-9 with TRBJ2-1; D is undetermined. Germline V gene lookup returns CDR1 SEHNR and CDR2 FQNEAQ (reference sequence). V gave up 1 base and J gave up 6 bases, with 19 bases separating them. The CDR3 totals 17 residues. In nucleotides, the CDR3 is TGTGCCAGCAGCTTAGGGTCGTACCGTCGAGGTTTCAATGAGCAGTTCTTC. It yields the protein CASSLGSYRRGFNEQFF.

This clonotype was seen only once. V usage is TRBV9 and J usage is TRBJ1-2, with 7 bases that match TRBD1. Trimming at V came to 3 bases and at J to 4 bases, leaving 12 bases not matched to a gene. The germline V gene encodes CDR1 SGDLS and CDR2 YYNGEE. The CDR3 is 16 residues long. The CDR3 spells CASSAIDRAYGYGYTF. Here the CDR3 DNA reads TGTGCCAGCAGCGCAATAGACAGGGCCTATGGCTATGGCTACACCTTC.

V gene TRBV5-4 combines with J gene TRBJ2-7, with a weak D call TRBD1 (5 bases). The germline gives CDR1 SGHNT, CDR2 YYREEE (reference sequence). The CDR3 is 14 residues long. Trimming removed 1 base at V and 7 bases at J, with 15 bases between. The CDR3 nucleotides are TGTGCCAGCAGCTTGTGGGGCGCCGACAGTGAGCAGTACTTC. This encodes CASSLWGADSEQYF.

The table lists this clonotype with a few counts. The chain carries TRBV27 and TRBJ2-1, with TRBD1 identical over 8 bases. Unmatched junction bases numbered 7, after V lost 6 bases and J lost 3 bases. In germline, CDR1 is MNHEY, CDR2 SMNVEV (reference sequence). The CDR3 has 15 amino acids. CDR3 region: CASRDYRGDYNEQFF. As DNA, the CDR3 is TGTGCCAGCAGAGATTACAGGGGGGACTACAATGAGCAGTTCTTC.

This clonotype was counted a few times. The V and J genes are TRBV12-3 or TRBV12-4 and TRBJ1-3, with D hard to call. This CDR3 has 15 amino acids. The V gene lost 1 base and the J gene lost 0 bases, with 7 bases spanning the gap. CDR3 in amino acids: CASSLDRYSGNTIYF. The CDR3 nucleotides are TGTGCCAGCAGTTTAGACAGATACTCTGGAAACACCATATATTTT.

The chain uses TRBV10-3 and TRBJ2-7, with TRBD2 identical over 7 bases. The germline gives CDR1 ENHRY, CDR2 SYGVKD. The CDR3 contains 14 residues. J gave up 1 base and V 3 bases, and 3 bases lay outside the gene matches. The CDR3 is CAISETGGSYEQYF. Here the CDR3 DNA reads TGTGCCATCAGTGAAACGGGAGGTTCCTACGAGCAGTACTTC.

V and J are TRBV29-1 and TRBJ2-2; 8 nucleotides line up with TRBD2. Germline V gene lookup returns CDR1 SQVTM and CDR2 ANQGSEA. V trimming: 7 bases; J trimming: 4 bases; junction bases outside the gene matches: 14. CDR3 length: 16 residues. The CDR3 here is CSGMEGLGGSTGELFF. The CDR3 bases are TGCAGCGGCATGGAGGGACTAGGGGGGAGCACCGGGGAGCTGTTTTTT.

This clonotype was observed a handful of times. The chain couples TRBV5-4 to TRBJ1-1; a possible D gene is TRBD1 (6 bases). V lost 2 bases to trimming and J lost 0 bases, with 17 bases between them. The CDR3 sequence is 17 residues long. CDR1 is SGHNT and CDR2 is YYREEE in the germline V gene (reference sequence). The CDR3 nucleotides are TGTGCCAGCAGCTTCGTCGGGGGCATAACAATGAACACTGAAGCTTTCTTT. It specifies CASSFVGGITMNTEAFF. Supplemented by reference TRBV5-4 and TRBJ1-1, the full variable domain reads ETGVTQSPTHLIKTRGQQVTLRCSSQSGHNTVSWYQQALGQGPQFIFQYYREEENGRGNFPPRFSGLQFPNYSSELNVNALELDDSALYLCASSFVGGITMNTEAFFGQGTRLTVV.

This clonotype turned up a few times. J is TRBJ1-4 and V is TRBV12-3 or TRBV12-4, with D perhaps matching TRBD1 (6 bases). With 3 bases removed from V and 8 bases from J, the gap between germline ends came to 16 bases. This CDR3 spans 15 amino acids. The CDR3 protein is CASSLVGRGEEKLFF. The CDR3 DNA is TGTGCCAGCAGTTTGGTGGGCAGGGGTGAGGAAAAACTGTTTTTT.

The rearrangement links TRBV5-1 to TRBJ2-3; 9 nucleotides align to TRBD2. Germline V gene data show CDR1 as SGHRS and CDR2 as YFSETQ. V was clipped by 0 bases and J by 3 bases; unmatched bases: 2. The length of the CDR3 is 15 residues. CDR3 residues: CASSLERGATDTQYF. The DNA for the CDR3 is TGCGCCAGCAGCTTGGAGCGGGGGGCTACAGATACGCAGTATTTT.

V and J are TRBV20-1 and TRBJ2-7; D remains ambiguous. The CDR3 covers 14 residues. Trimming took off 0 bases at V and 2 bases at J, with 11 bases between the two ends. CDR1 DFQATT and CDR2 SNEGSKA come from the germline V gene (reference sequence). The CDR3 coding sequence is TGCAGTGCTAGAGAGGCCCAAGGACCCTACGAGCAGTACTTC. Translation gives CSAREAQGPYEQYF.